This T cell receptor (beta chain) stems from a study of blood T cell repertoires in COVID-19. As for the study in general: Acute and convalescent COVID-19 samples came from the United States, Italy and Spain.

Sequencing was performed with immunoSEQ multiplex PCR; in TCRdb, only in-frame clones are kept and a portion is missing. Found here are roughly 160,000 clones, 70% to 90% of them singletons; the top ten hold roughly 8%. The CDR3 runs to 15 residues. V was pared by 1 base and J by 6 bases, with 5 bases of the junction left unmatched. Germline values: CDR1 LGHDT, CDR2 YNNKEL (reference sequence). Material: peripheral blood. The TCR comes from a man in his 60s with acute or convalescent COVID-19. The gene calls are TRBV3-1 (or the pseudogene TRBV3-2) and TRBJ2-4; 8 bases map to TRBD2. The CDR3 here is CASSQAGRVINIQYF. For the CDR3, the DNA is TGTGCCAGCAGCCAAGCCGGGAGGGTTATAAACATTCAGTACTTC.